Following are 32 T cell receptor beta chains from one sample sequenced in a study of blood T cell repertoires in COVID-19. Some clones are missing from TCRdb's copy, which holds only in-frame ones; the method was immunoSEQ multiplex PCR. The table records about 170,000 clones, approximately 91% of them present only once. Input material: peripheral blood. These TCRs come from a man younger than 35 with COVID-19, enrolled during active disease.

This clone was observed a single time. V and J are TRBV24-1 and TRBJ2-2; 8 bases line up with TRBD1. There are 19 residues in the CDR3. The V gene's germline CDR1 is KGHDR and CDR2 SFDVKD. Trimming at V came to 3 bases and at J to 5 bases, leaving 16 bases not matched to a gene. CDR3 DNA sequence: TGTGCCACCAGTGATCCCGTTCCCGGTGGACAGGGAAGGACCGGGGAGCTGTTTTTT. It translates to CATSDPVPGGQGRTGELFF.

As regards this clone: Relative to the germline gene, one junction end is altered; a read error may explain this. The chain uses TRBV3-1 (or the pseudogene TRBV3-2) and TRBJ1-4; D remains unclear. Germline loops: CDR1 LGHDT, CDR2 YNNKEL (reference sequence). This CDR3 has 15 amino acids. Here the CDR3 DNA reads TGTGCCAGCAGCCAACTAGGACGGACTAATGAAAAACTGCTTTTT. This codes for CASSQLGRTNEKLLF.

The count of this clone is one. The rearrangement links TRBV18 to TRBJ2-7; 9 nucleotides match TRBD2. The V segment lost 4 bases and the J segment 3 bases; nucleotides outside the gene matches: 10. This CDR3 is built from 16 residues. Germline loops: CDR1 KGHSH, CDR2 LQKENI. CDR3 loop: CASSQGLAGTHYEQYF. The CDR3 DNA follows: TGTGCCAGCTCACAGGGCCTAGCGGGAACCCACTACGAGCAGTACTTC.

J is TRBJ2-7 and V is TRBV3-1 (or the pseudogene TRBV3-2), with TRBD2 identical over 7 bases. This CDR3 spans 15 amino acids. With V trimmed by 0 bases and J by 2 bases, 4 bases remained unmatched. In germline, CDR1 is LGHDT, CDR2 YNNKEL (reference sequence). The CDR3 nucleotides read TGTGCCAGCAGCCAAGACGCTAGCGGAGCCTACGAGCAGTACTTC. Translation gives CASSQDASGAYEQYF.

The chain is built from TRBV6-5 and TRBJ2-7; D may be TRBD1 (5 bases). CDR1 is MNHEY and CDR2 is SVGAGI in the germline V gene. This CDR3 is 15 amino acids long. Trimming took 4 bases from V and 2 from J, leaving 15 bases between them. In DNA, the CDR3 is TGTGCCAGCAGTTCGCCCCGACAGTTTGCCTACGAGCAGTACTTC. This codes for CASSSPRQFAYEQYF.

The chain uses TRBV6-5 and TRBJ2-7, with 10 bases identical to TRBD2. The V segment lost 8 bases and the J segment 0 bases; nucleotides outside the gene matches: 4. This CDR3 region has 14 residues. The germline gives CDR1 MNHEY, CDR2 SVGAGI. The chain's CDR3 is CASASGGYSYEQYF. The CDR3 bases are TGTGCCAGCGCTAGCGGGGGTTACTCCTACGAGCAGTACTTC.

This CDR3 is CASSVASRLNTGELFF. Here the CDR3 DNA reads TGTGCCAGCAGCGTAGCTTCCAGGCTGAACACCGGGGAGCTGTTTTTT. This sequence joins TRBV9 and TRBJ2-2; D call uncertain. The CDR3 spans 16 residues. Germline V CDR1 and CDR2: SGDLS, YYNGEE. V lost 0 bases and J 1 base, leaving 10 bases between the germline ends.

This chain joins TRBV29-1 and TRBJ2-2; unclear D gene. Germline CDR1 is SQVTM and CDR2 is ANQGSEA. The CDR3 sequence is 11 residues long. V gave up 2 bases and J gave up 7 bases, with 5 bases separating them. CDR3 region: CSVEKLGELFF. In nucleotides, the CDR3 is TGCAGCGTTGAAAAGCTCGGGGAGCTGTTTTTT.

This clone was seen a single time. This chain connects TRBV7-9 to TRBJ2-1, with D unclear. The germline V gene has CDR1 SEHNR and CDR2 FQNEAQ (reference sequence). The CDR3 is made up of 15 amino acids. V was trimmed by 0 bases and J by 0 bases, leaving 6 bases between them. The CDR3 DNA reads TGTGCCAGCAGCTTAGCCCAGGACTCCTACAATGAGCAGTTCTTC. It translates to CASSLAQDSYNEQFF.

V gene TRBV28 combines with J gene TRBJ2-2; no firm D call. The germline CDR1 and CDR2 sequences are MDHEN and SYDVKM. This CDR3 is 15 amino acids long. The ends were cut back, 7 bases at V and 4 bases at J, with 16 bases in the middle. The CDR3 DNA reads as TGTGCCAGCAAGCCCCTGGGCATTGGCACCGGGGAGCTGTTTTTT. Translating gives CASKPLGIGTGELFF.

This clone came up a few times. The rearrangement joins TRBV7-8 to TRBJ2-1, with 9 bases aligning to TRBD1. Losses at the gene ends were 2 bases for V and 6 bases for J; bases not matched to a gene: 14. The CDR3 length is 18 residues. Germline V gives CDR1 SGHVS, CDR2 FQNEAQ. The CDR3 nucleotides are TGTGCCAGCAGCTTAATCCGTTCCGGACAGGGGCGTACCAATGAGCAGTTCTTC. Translation: CASSLIRSGQGRTNEQFF.

The chain employs TRBV4-1 and TRBJ2-7, with 7 bases matching TRBD1. The CDR3 contains 15 residues. V was clipped by 5 bases and J by 5 bases; unmatched bases: 12. CDR1 is MGHRA, CDR2 YSYEKL, per germline. Here the CDR3 DNA reads TGCGCCAGCAGCTCAGAGGGGGCTCAGCAGGACGAGCAGTACTTC. This gives the protein CASSSEGAQQDEQYF.

In this sample, this clone turned up once. J is TRBJ2-7 and V is TRBV5-4; 9 bases align to TRBD2. Looked up from germline, CDR1 is SGHNT and CDR2 is YYREEE (reference sequence). The CDR3 contains 15 residues. J gave up 6 bases and V 4 bases, and 11 bases lay outside the gene matches. CDR3 DNA sequence: TGTGCCAGCAGCCAGGGGCTAGCGGGATCGCTCGAGCAGTACTTC. Its translation: CASSQGLAGSLEQYF.

This rearrangement joins TRBV19 to TRBJ2-7; TRBD1 aligns across 7 bases. The CDR3 spans 16 residues. The junction had 14 bases not matched to a gene; V was cut back by 4 bases and J by 5 bases. CDR1 is LNHDA and CDR2 is SQIVND in the germline V gene (reference sequence). The DNA of the CDR3 is TGTGCCAGTAGTACGCCGGAGAAGGGGGCGCCGCACGAGCAGTACTTC. Its protein is CASSTPEKGAPHEQYF. Full variable domain (rest looked up from reference TRBV19 and TRBJ2-7): DGGITQSPKYLFRKEGQNVTLSCEQNLNHDAMYWYRQDPGQGLRLIYYSQIVNDFQKGDIAEGYSVSREKKESFPLTVTSAQKNPTAFYLCASSTPEKGAPHEQYFGPGTRLTVT.

This chain joins TRBV19 and TRBJ1-5, with 9 positions matching TRBD1. Germline trimming cut 8 bases from V and 1 base from J; bases unmatched to any gene: 9. Germline loops: CDR1 LNHDA, CDR2 SQIVND (reference sequence). This CDR3 comprises 16 residues. DNA for the CDR3: TGTGCCAGTGACATCTACAGGGGGCCCAGCAATCAGCCCCAGCATTTT. It codes for CASDIYRGPSNQPQHF.

V and J are TRBV18 and TRBJ1-1; a weak D match, TRBD1 (5 bases). This CDR3 is 14 amino acids long. Trimming left V 0 bases short and J 6 bases short, with 11 bases between. The germline CDR1 and CDR2 sequences are KGHSH and LQKENI. This CDR3 is CASSPPLGLAEAFF. CDR3 coding DNA: TGTGCCAGCTCACCACCATTGGGGCTCGCTGAAGCTTTCTTT.

The chain employs TRBV5-1 and TRBJ2-3; D might be TRBD2 (5 bases). The germline V gene encodes CDR1 SGHRS and CDR2 YFSETQ. There are 14 residues in the CDR3. The V end was cut by 3 bases, the J end by 8 bases, with 16 bases between. The CDR3 DNA reads TGCGCCAGCAGCTCCGTAGTGGGAGAGGGTACGCAGTATTTT. Amino acid sequence: CASSSVVGEGTQYF.

This chain uses TRBV7-2 with TRBJ2-2; 9 bases map to TRBD2. Germline-derived CDR1 and CDR2 are SGHTA and FQGNSA. This CDR3 region has 16 residues. J was trimmed by 1 base and V by 7 bases; bases with no gene match: 7. CDR3 protein: CASTLGLARNTGELFF. Written as DNA, the CDR3 is TGTGCCAGCACCCTCGGACTAGCGAGGAACACCGGGGAGCTGTTTTTT.

Points on this clone: The sample contains more than one DNA sequence encoding this CDR3. V gene TRBV28 combines with J gene TRBJ1-5; TRBD1 might be the D (5 bases). The V end lost 2 bases, the J end lost 1 base, and 6 bases lay between the germline ends. CDR1 is MDHEN, CDR2 SYDVKM, per germline. The CDR3 has 14 residues. The CDR3 protein is CASSLRQSNQPQHF. The CDR3 nucleotides are TGTGCCAGCAGTTTACGACAGAGCAATCAGCCCCAGCATTTT. Full variable domain (rest looked up from reference TRBV28 and TRBJ1-5): DVKVTQSSRYLVKRTGEKVFLECVQDMDHENMFWYRQDPGLGLRLIYFSYDVKMKEKGDIPEGYSVSREKKERFSLILESASTNQTSMYLCASSLRQSNQPQHFGDGTRLSIL.

The V call is TRBV27, the J call TRBJ2-1; 9 bases align to TRBD2. V lost 3 bases, J lost 10 bases, and 7 bases stayed unmatched. Germline V gives CDR1 MNHEY, CDR2 SMNVEV (reference sequence). This CDR3 spans 14 amino acids. CDR3 amino acids: CASSLAGGPREQFF. CDR3 DNA: TGTGCCAGCAGTTTGGCGGGAGGGCCGCGGGAGCAGTTCTTC.

The chain couples TRBV14 to TRBJ2-7; D perhaps matches TRBD2 (5 bases). This CDR3 has 15 residues. Trimming pared 1 base from V and 4 bases from J, leaving 14 bases between. Germline CDR1 SGHDN, CDR2 FVKESK. The CDR3 sequence is CASSQVTGIAYEQYF. CDR3 bases: TGTGCCAGCAGCCAAGTTACCGGGATCGCGTACGAGCAGTACTTC.

This rearrangement joins TRBV11-2 to TRBJ2-3; possible D gene TRBD2, 6 bases. The V end was cut by 6 bases, the J end by 0 bases, with 13 bases between. The CDR3 is made up of 15 amino acids. Germline V CDR1 and CDR2: SGHAT, FQNNGV. This CDR3 is CASRYRESSTDTQYF. CDR3 in DNA: TGTGCCAGCAGGTACCGGGAGAGCAGCACAGATACGCAGTATTTT.

This rearrangement joins TRBV9 to TRBJ2-1, with 8 bases lining up with TRBD2. Per germline, CDR1 SGDLS and CDR2 YYNGEE. The V gene end was trimmed by 3 bases and the J gene end by 2 bases; junction bases not matched to a gene: 7. There are 16 residues in the CDR3. The CDR3 spells CASSGKAGATYNEQFF. The CDR3 nucleotides read TGTGCCAGCAGCGGAAAAGCGGGAGCCACCTACAATGAGCAGTTCTTC.

In DNA form, the CDR3 reads TGTGCCAGCAGTACAGGGGGCCCTGAAGCTTTCTTT. Translating gives CASSTGGPEAFF. The V call is TRBV27, the J call TRBJ1-1, with 9 positions matching TRBD1. The length of the CDR3 is 12 residues. CDR1 and CDR2 (germline): MNHEY, SMNVEV (reference sequence). The ends lost 5 bases at V and 6 bases at J; junction bases unmatched: 1.

The chain uses TRBV6-1 and TRBJ2-2; the D is unclear. Trimming cost V 5 bases and J 5 bases, with 3 bases left between them. The length of the CDR3 is 11 residues. Germline V gene sequence: CDR1 MNHNS, CDR2 SASEGT. The CDR3 DNA sequence: TGTGCCAGCAGTTTAACCGGGGAGCTGTTTTTT. Amino acids: CASSLTGELFF.

This rearrangement joins TRBV4-3 to TRBJ2-4, with D perhaps matching TRBD2 (7 bases). Germline lookup yields CDR1 LGHNA and CDR2 YSLEER. Trimming took 4 bases from V and 1 from J, leaving 20 bases between them. The CDR3 extends over 18 amino acids. Written as DNA, the CDR3 is TGCGCCAGCAGCCTTACCCCGGGGGGCGCCACCGCCAAAAACATTCAGTACTTC. As protein: CASSLTPGGATAKNIQYF.

This clone was seen once. The chain is built from TRBV6-6 and TRBJ2-7, with 9 bases identical to TRBD1. J was trimmed by 5 bases and V by 0 bases; bases with no gene match: 5. The CDR3 extends over 15 amino acids. Germline values: CDR1 MNHNY, CDR2 SVGAGI (reference sequence). The DNA of the CDR3 is TGTGCCAGCAGTTACTCGACAGGGGGGTTGAACGAGCAGTACTTC. Encoded protein: CASSYSTGGLNEQYF.

This clone appeared a single time. The genes are TRBV28 and TRBJ2-7, with 7 bases lining up with TRBD1. The germline V gene encodes CDR1 MDHEN and CDR2 SYDVKM. The CDR3 spans 14 residues. Trimming at V came to 6 bases and at J to 0 bases, leaving 5 bases not matched to a gene. The CDR3 loop is CASRGTASSYEQYF. DNA for the CDR3: TGTGCCAGCAGGGGGACAGCGAGCTCCTACGAGCAGTACTTC.

The chain uses TRBV7-2 and TRBJ2-4; 7 bases fit TRBD2. Germline values: CDR1 SGHTA, CDR2 FQGNSA. V lost 4 bases, J lost 1 base, and 7 bases stayed unmatched. This CDR3 comprises 16 residues. CDR3 in DNA: TGTGCCAGCAGCTCGCGGACTAGTCAGGCCAAAAACATTCAGTACTTC. Translation gives CASSSRTSQAKNIQYF.

The CDR3 loop is CASSLSQGSYGYTF. The CDR3 bases are TGTGCCAGCAGCTTATCGCAGGGATCCTATGGCTACACCTTC. The gene calls are TRBV11-2 and TRBJ1-2; maybe TRBD1 (5 bases). This CDR3 region has 14 residues. V shed 2 bases and J shed 4 bases, with 11 bases lying between them. Germline V gives CDR1 SGHAT, CDR2 FQNNGV.

The chain carries TRBV4-3 and TRBJ2-2; perhaps TRBD1 as D (6 bases). The CDR3 is made up of 17 amino acids. Germline V gives CDR1 LGHNA, CDR2 YSLEER. Trimming removed 1 base from V and 4 bases from J, with 16 bases in between. CDR3 nucleotides: TGCGCCAGCAGCCAAGTGCGGACAGCCGGACCCACCGGGGAGCTGTTTTTT. Encoded protein: CASSQVRTAGPTGELFF.

The chain combines TRBV5-6 with TRBJ1-1, with D perhaps TRBD1 (6 bases). Germline CDR1 SGHDT, CDR2 YYEEEE. The CDR3 has 12 amino acids. Trimming removed 2 bases from V and 7 bases from J, with 9 bases in between. The CDR3 DNA is TGTGCCAGCAGCTTCGCGACAGGTGAAGCTTTCTTT. Its protein product is CASSFATGEAFF.